The 9 T cell receptor beta chains below were found in one sample sequenced in a study of cytomegalovirus exposure and HLA in healthy donors. This PCR relied on a set of 60 Vbeta primers and 13 Jbeta primers. Libraries were prepared by immunoSEQ multiplex PCR; TCRdb keeps only in-frame clonotypes and omits some of them. The top ten clones hold roughly 6.3% of a sample with fewer than 95,000 clones, approximately 63% of them seen once. The sample comprised PBMCs. The source of these receptors is a woman in her 30s in good health and CMV-seronegative.

This clone was counted a few times. J is TRBJ2-5 and V is TRBV5-1, with D possibly being TRBD2 (6 bases). V dropped 3 bases and J dropped 0 bases, with 12 bases sitting between them. This CDR3 contains 15 residues. CDR1 and CDR2 (germline): SGHRS, YFSETQ. CDR3 nucleotide sequence: TGCGCCAGCAGCTCGCCCCGACTAGACCAAGAGACCCAGTACTTC. Translating it yields CASSSPRLDQETQYF.

The rearrangement joins TRBV11-2 to TRBJ2-5; the D is unclear. Germline lookup yields CDR1 SGHAT and CDR2 FQNNGV. Deletions cut 1 base from V and 2 bases from J, with 11 bases between. CDR3 length: 15 amino acids. As DNA, the CDR3 is TGTGCCAGCAGCTTAGGCGCCAGGAAACAAGAGACCCAGTACTTC. It specifies CASSLGARKQETQYF.

This clone was seen a single time. The chain uses TRBV7-9 and TRBJ2-5, with TRBD2 as a possible D gene (6 bases). The CDR3 covers 15 residues. Germline V CDR1 and CDR2: SEHNR, FQNEAQ (reference sequence). The V end lost 5 bases, the J end lost 4 bases, and 17 bases lay between the germline ends. CDR3 loop: CASSEVGGRIETQYF. For the CDR3, the DNA is TGTGCCAGCAGCGAGGTGGGGGGACGGATAGAGACCCAGTACTTC.

The chain links TRBV6-1 to TRBJ2-7; 9 bases match TRBD1. V dropped 6 bases and J dropped 1; count of bases not matched to a gene: 7. The CDR3 sequence is 15 residues long. CDR1 and CDR2 (germline): MNHNS, SASEGT. The CDR3 DNA reads TGTGCCAGCAGCGTACAGGGGGCAAGGTCCTACGAGCAGTACTTC. This encodes CASSVQGARSYEQYF.

The chain has TRBV7-8 and TRBJ2-3; TRBD2 is a possible D gene (6 bases). From germline, CDR1 is SGHVS and CDR2 FQNEAQ. Trimming cost V 1 base and J 5 bases, with 16 bases left between them. This CDR3 has 16 amino acids. The CDR3 loop is CASSLVGEAMGDTQYF. DNA for the CDR3: TGTGCCAGCAGCTTAGTCGGGGAGGCAATGGGAGATACGCAGTATTTT.

The chain uses TRBV18 and TRBJ2-7; tentatively, D is TRBD1 (6 bases). This CDR3 is 14 amino acids long. The V gene lost 3 bases and the J gene lost 3 bases, with 12 bases spanning the gap. Germline V CDR1 and CDR2: KGHSH, LQKENI. The CDR3 here is CASSPDLQGYEQYF. CDR3 bases: TGTGCCAGCTCACCGGACCTACAGGGCTACGAGCAGTACTTC.

This clone occurred a few times. CDR3 DNA sequence: TGTGCCAGCATGTCTAGACAGGGGAGGCAGCCCTACGAGCAGTACTTC. As protein: CASMSRQGRQPYEQYF. The chain uses TRBV6-6 and TRBJ2-7; 8 nucleotides match TRBD1. Trimming removed 7 bases from V and 2 bases from J; junction bases left unmatched: 13. The CDR3 contains 16 residues. CDR1 is MNHNY and CDR2 is SVGAGI in the germline V gene (reference sequence).

This clone was seen a few times. The V call is TRBV28, the J call TRBJ2-5; D is possibly TRBD2 (6 bases). There are 16 residues in the CDR3. V lost 0 bases and J 1 base, leaving 12 bases between the germline ends. Germline V lookup: CDR1 MDHEN, CDR2 SYDVKM. For the CDR3, the DNA is TGTGCCAGCAGTTTATGGGGGGGACCGACCCAAGAGACCCAGTACTTC. Its translation: CASSLWGGPTQETQYF. The entire variable domain, with the rest obtained from reference TRBV28 and TRBJ2-5, is as follows: DVKVTQSSRYLVKRTGEKVFLECVQDMDHENMFWYRQDPGLGLRLIYFSYDVKMKEKGDIPEGYSVSREKKERFSLILESASTNQTSMYLCASSLWGGPTQETQYFGPGTRLLVL.

This sequence joins TRBV6-5 and TRBJ2-3; 8 positions match TRBD1. V shed 0 bases, J shed 4 bases, and the junction held 3 bases outside the gene matches. This CDR3 contains 15 residues. Looked up from germline, CDR1 is MNHEY and CDR2 is SVGAGI. The CDR3 loop reads CASSYSTGVPDTQYF. In nucleotides, the CDR3 is TGTGCCAGCAGTTACTCGACAGGGGTCCCAGATACGCAGTATTTT.